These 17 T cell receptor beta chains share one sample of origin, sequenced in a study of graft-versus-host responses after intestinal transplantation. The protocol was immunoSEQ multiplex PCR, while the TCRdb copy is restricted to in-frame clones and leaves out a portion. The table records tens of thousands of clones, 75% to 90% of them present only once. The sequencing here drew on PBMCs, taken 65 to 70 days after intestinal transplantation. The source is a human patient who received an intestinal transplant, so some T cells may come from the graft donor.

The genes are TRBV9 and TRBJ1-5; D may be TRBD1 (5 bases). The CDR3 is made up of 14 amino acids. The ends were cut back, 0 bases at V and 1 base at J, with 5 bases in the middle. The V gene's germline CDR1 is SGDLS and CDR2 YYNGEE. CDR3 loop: CASSVGGSNQPQHF. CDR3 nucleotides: TGTGCCAGCAGCGTAGGGGGGAGCAATCAGCCCCAGCATTTT. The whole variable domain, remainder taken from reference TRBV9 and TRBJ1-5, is DSGVTQTPKHLITATGQRVTLRCSPRSGDLSVYWYQQSLDQGLQFLIQYYNGEERAKGNILERFSAQQFPDLHSELNLSSLELGDSALYFCASSVGGSNQPQHFGDGTRLSIL.

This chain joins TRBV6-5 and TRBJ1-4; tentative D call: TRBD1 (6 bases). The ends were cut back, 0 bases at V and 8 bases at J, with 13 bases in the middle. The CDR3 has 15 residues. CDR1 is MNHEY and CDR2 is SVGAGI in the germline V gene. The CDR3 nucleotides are TGTGCCAGCAGTTACTCCGCGGGGGCGGACGAAAAACTGTTTTTT. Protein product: CASSYSAGADEKLFF.

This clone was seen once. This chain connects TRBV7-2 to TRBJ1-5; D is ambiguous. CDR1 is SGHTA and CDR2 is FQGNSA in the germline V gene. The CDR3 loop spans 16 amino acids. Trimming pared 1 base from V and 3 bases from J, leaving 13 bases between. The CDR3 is CASSLVTGSSNQPQHF. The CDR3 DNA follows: TGTGCCAGCAGCTTAGTTACGGGGAGTTCCAATCAGCCCCAGCATTTT.

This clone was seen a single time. This chain's CDR3 is CASSPTAGELFF. In nucleotides, the CDR3 is TGTGCCAGCAGCCCCACGGCCGGGGAGCTGTTTTTT. This sequence joins TRBV7-6 and TRBJ2-2; D remains unclear. Trimming removed 5 bases from V and 6 bases from J, with 7 bases in between. The CDR3 has 12 residues. Germline V lookup: CDR1 SGHVS, CDR2 FNYEAQ. The variable domain in full, completed from reference TRBV7-6 and TRBJ2-2, reads GAGVSQSPRYKVTKRGQDVALRCDPISGHVSLYWYRQALGQGPEFLTYFNYEAQQDKSGLPNDRFSAERPEGSISTLTIQRTEQRDSAMYRCASSPTAGELFFGEGSRLTVL.

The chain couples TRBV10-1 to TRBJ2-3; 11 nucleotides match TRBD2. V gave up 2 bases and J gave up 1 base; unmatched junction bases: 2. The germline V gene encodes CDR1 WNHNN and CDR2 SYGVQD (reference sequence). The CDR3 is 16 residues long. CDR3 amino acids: CASSEELAGGTDTQYF. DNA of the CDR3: TGCGCCAGCAGTGAGGAACTAGCGGGGGGCACAGATACGCAGTATTTT.

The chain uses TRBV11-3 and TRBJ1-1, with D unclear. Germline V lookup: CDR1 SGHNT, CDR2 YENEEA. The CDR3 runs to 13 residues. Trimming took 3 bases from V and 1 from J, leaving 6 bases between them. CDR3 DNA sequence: TGTGCCAGCAGCTTTGGGCGGAACACTGAAGCTTTCTTT. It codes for CASSFGRNTEAFF.

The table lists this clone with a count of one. The CDR3 DNA is TGTGCCAGCAGCTTTTTTAGGCCCGGGACAGGGGGGATGAACACTGAAGCTTTCTTT. Translated, it gives CASSFFRPGTGGMNTEAFF. J is TRBJ1-1 and V is TRBV7-8; TRBD1 aligns across 11 bases. Trimming removed 3 bases from V and 0 bases from J; junction bases left unmatched: 12. The length of the CDR3 is 19 residues. Germline V gives CDR1 SGHVS, CDR2 FQNEAQ.

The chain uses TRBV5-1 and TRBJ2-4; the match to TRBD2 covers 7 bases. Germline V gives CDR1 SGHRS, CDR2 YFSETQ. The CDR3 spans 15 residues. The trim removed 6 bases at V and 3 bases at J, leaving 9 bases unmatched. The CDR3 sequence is CASNPAGVGKNIQYF. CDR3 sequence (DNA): TGCGCCAGCAACCCGGCGGGGGTAGGCAAAAACATTCAGTACTTC.

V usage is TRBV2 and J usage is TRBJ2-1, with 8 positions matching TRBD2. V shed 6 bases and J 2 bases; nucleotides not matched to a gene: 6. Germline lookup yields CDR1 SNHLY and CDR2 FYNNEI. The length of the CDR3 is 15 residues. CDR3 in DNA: TGTGCCAGCAGAGAACGGGGGGGAACCTACAATGAGCAGTTCTTC. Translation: CASRERGGTYNEQFF. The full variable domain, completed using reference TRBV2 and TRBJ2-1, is EPEVTQTPSHQVTQMGQEVILRCVPISNHLYFYWYRQILGQKVEFLVSFYNNEISEKSEIFDDQFSVERPDGSNFTLKIRSTKLEDSAMYFCASRERGGTYNEQFFGPGTRLTVL.

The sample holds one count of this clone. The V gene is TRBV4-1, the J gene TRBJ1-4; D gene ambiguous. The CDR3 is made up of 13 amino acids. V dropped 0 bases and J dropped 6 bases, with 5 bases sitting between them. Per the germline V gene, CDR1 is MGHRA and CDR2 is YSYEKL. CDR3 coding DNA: TGCGCCAGCAGCCAAGATGGGTATGAAAAACTGTTTTTT. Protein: CASSQDGYEKLFF.

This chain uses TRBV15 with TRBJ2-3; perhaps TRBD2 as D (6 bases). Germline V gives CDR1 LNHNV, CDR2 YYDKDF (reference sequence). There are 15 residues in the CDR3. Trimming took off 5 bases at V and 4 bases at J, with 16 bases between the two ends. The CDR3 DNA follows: TGTGCCACCAGCGAGCGGGCGGCGGGCCCAGATACGCAGTATTTT. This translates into CATSERAAGPDTQYF.

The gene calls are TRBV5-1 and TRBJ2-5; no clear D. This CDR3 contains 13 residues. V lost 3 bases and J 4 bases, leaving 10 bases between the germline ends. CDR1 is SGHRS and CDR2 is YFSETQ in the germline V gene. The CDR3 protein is CASSSVVGETQYF. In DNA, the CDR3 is TGCGCCAGCAGCTCGGTCGTGGGAGAGACCCAGTACTTC. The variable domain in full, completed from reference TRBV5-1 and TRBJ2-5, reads KAGVTQTPRYLIKTRGQQVTLSCSPISGHRSVSWYQQTPGQGLQFLFEYFSETQRNKGNFPGRFSGRQFSNSRSEMNVSTLELGDSALYLCASSSVVGETQYFGPGTRLLVL.

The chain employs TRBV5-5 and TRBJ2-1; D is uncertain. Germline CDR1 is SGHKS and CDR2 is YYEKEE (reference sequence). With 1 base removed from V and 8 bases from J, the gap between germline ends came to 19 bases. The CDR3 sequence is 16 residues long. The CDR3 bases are TGTGCCAGCAGCTTGATTCCAGAGCCATTTGGCGATGAGCAGTTCTTC. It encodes CASSLIPEPFGDEQFF.

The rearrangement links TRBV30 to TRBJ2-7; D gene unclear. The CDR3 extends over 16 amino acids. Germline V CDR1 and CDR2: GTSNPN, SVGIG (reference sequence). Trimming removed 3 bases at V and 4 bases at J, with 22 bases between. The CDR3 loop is CAWSAWISTSTYEQYF. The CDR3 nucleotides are TGTGCCTGGAGCGCATGGATTTCCACTTCTACTTACGAGCAGTACTTC.

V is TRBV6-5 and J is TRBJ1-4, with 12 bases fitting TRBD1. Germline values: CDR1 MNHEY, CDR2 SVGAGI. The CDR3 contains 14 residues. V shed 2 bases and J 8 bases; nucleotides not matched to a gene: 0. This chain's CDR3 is CASSYGTGGEKLFF. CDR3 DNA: TGTGCCAGCAGTTACGGGACAGGGGGCGAAAAACTGTTTTTT.

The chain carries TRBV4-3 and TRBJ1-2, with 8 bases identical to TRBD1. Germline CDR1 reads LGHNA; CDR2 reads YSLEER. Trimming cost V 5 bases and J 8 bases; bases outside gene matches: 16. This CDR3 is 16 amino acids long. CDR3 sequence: CASSVRQGRRRGGYTF. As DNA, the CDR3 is TGCGCCAGCAGCGTACGACAGGGGAGGCGAAGGGGGGGCTACACCTTC.

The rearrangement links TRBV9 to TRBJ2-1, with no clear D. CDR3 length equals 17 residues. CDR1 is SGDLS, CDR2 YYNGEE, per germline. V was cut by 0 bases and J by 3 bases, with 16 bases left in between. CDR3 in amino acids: CASSVEGKRSFYNEQFF. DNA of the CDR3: TGTGCCAGCAGCGTAGAGGGTAAGCGAAGTTTCTACAATGAGCAGTTCTTC.